Shown below are 24 T cell receptor beta chains from a single sample sequenced in a study of OX40 agonist ivuxolimab in advanced cancers. Sequencing used immunoSEQ multiplex PCR; TCRdb keeps in-frame clones, though not all of them. The sample lists some 34,000 clones, 84% occurring once. The material was CD4+ or CD8+ T cells sorted from blood, obtained in a trial of the OX40 agonist ivuxolimab. Source of these receptors: an adult with an advanced solid tumor such as melanoma, head and neck, liver or kidney cancer.

This clone was detected ten times or more. This chain joins TRBV18 and TRBJ2-7; unclear D gene. Looked up from germline, CDR1 is KGHSH and CDR2 is LQKENI. The CDR3 has 12 residues. V dropped 5 bases and J dropped 6 bases, with 11 bases sitting between them. For the CDR3, the DNA is TGTGCCAGCTCAGACGATGGGCGCGAGCAGTACTTC. Residues: CASSDDGREQYF. The entire variable domain, with the rest obtained from reference TRBV18 and TRBJ2-7, is as follows: NAGVMQNPRHLVRRRGQEARLRCSPMKGHSHVYWYRQLPEEGLKFMVYLQKENIIDESGMPKERFSAEFPKEGPSILRIQQVVRGDSAAYFCASSDDGREQYFGPGTRLTVT.

The rearrangement joins TRBV9 to TRBJ2-3; D may match TRBD1 or TRBD2 (5 bases each). V was trimmed by 0 bases and J by 3 bases, leaving 14 bases between them. The germline V gene encodes CDR1 SGDLS and CDR2 YYNGEE. This CDR3 is built from 16 residues. CDR3 sequence: CASSVALGGGTDTQYF. DNA of the CDR3: TGTGCCAGCAGCGTAGCCCTGGGTGGGGGAACAGATACGCAGTATTTT. The whole variable domain, filled in from reference TRBV9 and TRBJ2-3, reads DSGVTQTPKHLITATGQRVTLRCSPRSGDLSVYWYQQSLDQGLQFLIQYYNGEERAKGNILERFSAQQFPDLHSELNLSSLELGDSALYFCASSVALGGGTDTQYFGPGTRLTVL.

The V gene is TRBV7-7, the J gene TRBJ2-7; 8 bases match TRBD1. Trimming cost V 4 bases and J 0 bases; bases outside gene matches: 5. CDR3 length equals 15 residues. Looked up from germline, CDR1 is SSHAT and CDR2 is FNYEAQ (reference sequence). For the CDR3, the DNA is TGTGCCAGCAGCTCCGGACAGGGTAGCTCCTACGAGCAGTACTTC. The encoded protein is CASSSGQGSSYEQYF.

This chain connects TRBV5-1 to TRBJ2-7; D is unresolved. Germline CDR1 is SGHRS and CDR2 is YFSETQ. V was pared by 4 bases and J by 2 bases, with 13 bases between. The CDR3 totals 14 residues. The CDR3 here is CASSPYASAYEQYF. CDR3 DNA: TGCGCCAGCAGCCCCTACGCGAGTGCCTACGAGCAGTACTTC.

CDR3 residues: CASTGEGDRGRGTGELFF. CDR3 DNA: TGTGCCAGTACCGGCGAGGGGGACAGGGGGCGAGGAACCGGGGAGCTGTTTTTT. V gene TRBV7-6 combines with J gene TRBJ2-2; TRBD1 matches 12 bases. The germline V gene encodes CDR1 SGHVS and CDR2 FNYEAQ. Unmatched junction bases numbered 16, after V lost 9 bases and J lost 5 bases. The CDR3 has 18 amino acids.

The J gene is TRBJ2-3, the V gene TRBV11-2; D perhaps matches TRBD2 (5 bases). The V end was cut by 2 bases, the J end by 5 bases, with 14 bases between. Germline CDR1 SGHAT, CDR2 FQNNGV. This CDR3 comprises 15 residues. The CDR3: CASSLTGRRLDTQYF. The CDR3 DNA is TGTGCCAGCAGCTTAACCGGTCGGAGGCTAGATACGCAGTATTTT. Complete variable domain (other parts from reference TRBV11-2 and TRBJ2-3): EAGVAQSPRYKIIEKRQSVAFWCNPISGHATLYWYQQILGQGPKLLIQFQNNGVVDDSQLPKDRFSAERLKGVDSTLKIQPAKLEDSAVYLCASSLTGRRLDTQYFGPGTRLTVL.

This sequence joins TRBV5-1 and TRBJ2-3, with TRBD2 matching over 13 bases. The V gene's germline CDR1 is SGHRS and CDR2 YFSETQ. Losses at the gene ends were 4 bases for V and 6 bases for J; bases not matched to a gene: 8. The CDR3 runs 16 residues. The CDR3, as DNA: TGCGCCAGCAGCCTTAAGACTAGCGGGGGGATGGATACGCAGTATTTT. The encoded protein is CASSLKTSGGMDTQYF.

The chain recombines TRBV7-8 with TRBJ2-7; the D is unclear. With 5 bases removed from V and 3 bases from J, the gap between germline ends came to 8 bases. In germline, CDR1 is SGHVS, CDR2 FQNEAQ. This CDR3 spans 12 amino acids. CDR3 nucleotides: TGTGCCAGCAGCCCTCGCCACTACGAGCAGTACTTC. Its protein product is CASSPRHYEQYF. Looking up the rest from reference TRBV7-8 and TRBJ2-7 gives the full variable domain: GAGVSQSPRYKVAKRGQDVALRCDPISGHVSLFWYQQALGQGPEFLTYFQNEAQLDKSGLPSDRFFAERPEGSVSTLKIQRTQQEDSAVYLCASSPRHYEQYFGPGTRLTVT.

The chain links TRBV5-1 to TRBJ2-7; D perhaps matches TRBD1 (5 bases). V was pared by 4 bases and J by 7 bases, with 9 bases between. CDR1 and CDR2 from the germline V gene are SGHRS and YFSETQ. The CDR3 runs 11 residues. The CDR3 DNA follows: TGCGCCAGCAGCCCAGGGCTAGAGCAGTACTTC. Translated: CASSPGLEQYF.

The V and J genes are TRBV12-5 and TRBJ1-1, with D tentatively TRBD1 (5 bases). Germline assignment: CDR1 LGHNT and CDR2 FRNRAP. This CDR3 has 14 amino acids. Trimming shortened V by 7 bases and J by 4 bases, and 16 bases separated the two germline ends. CDR3 bases: TGTGCTAGTGCCCCGTGGGGGGTTAGCACTGAAGCTTTCTTT. Its protein product is CASAPWGVSTEAFF.

The chain is built from TRBV9 and TRBJ2-3; tentatively, D is TRBD1 or TRBD2 (7 bases each). The V gene lost 4 bases and the J gene lost 5 bases, with 14 bases spanning the gap. The germline V gene encodes CDR1 SGDLS and CDR2 YYNGEE. The CDR3 contains 14 residues. CDR3 sequence reads: CASSTGEGEDTQYF. CDR3 nucleotide sequence: TGTGCCAGCAGCACAGGGGAGGGGGAAGATACGCAGTATTTT. The complete variable domain, with remaining parts taken from reference TRBV9 and TRBJ2-3, reads DSGVTQTPKHLITATGQRVTLRCSPRSGDLSVYWYQQSLDQGLQFLIQYYNGEERAKGNILERFSAQQFPDLHSELNLSSLELGDSALYFCASSTGEGEDTQYFGPGTRLTVL.

The V call is TRBV4-2, the J call TRBJ2-1, with 11 bases identical to TRBD2. Germline assignment: CDR1 LGHNA and CDR2 YNFKEQ. Unmatched junction bases numbered 1, after V lost 0 bases and J lost 6 bases. The CDR3 consists of 15 residues. The DNA of the CDR3 is TGTGCCAGCAGCCAAGATAGCGGGGGGGCCAATGAGCAGTTCTTC. Protein sequence: CASSQDSGGANEQFF.

The chain links TRBV4-2 to TRBJ2-7; 7 bases line up with TRBD2. J gave up 0 bases and V 0 bases, and 2 bases lay outside the gene matches. The CDR3 consists of 15 residues. CDR1 is LGHNA, CDR2 YNFKEQ, per germline. The CDR3 loop is CASSQERGSSYEQYF. CDR3 DNA sequence: TGTGCCAGCAGCCAAGAGCGGGGGAGCTCCTACGAGCAGTACTTC.

The rearrangement joins TRBV4-1 to TRBJ2-7; TRBD2 matches at 7 bases. CDR3 length: 14 residues. Germline values: CDR1 MGHRA, CDR2 YSYEKL. Losses at the gene ends were 5 bases for V and 0 bases for J; bases not matched to a gene: 4. The CDR3 DNA follows: TGCGCCAGCAGCGCTAGCGGTAGCTCCTACGAGCAGTACTTC. As protein: CASSASGSSYEQYF.

V usage is TRBV30 and J usage is TRBJ2-7; 8 bases line up with TRBD2. V was pared by 0 bases and J by 2 bases, with 3 bases of the junction left unmatched. CDR1 is GTSNPN and CDR2 is SVGIG in the germline V gene (reference sequence). The CDR3 is 14 amino acids. The CDR3 loop reads CAWSVRGGPYEQYF. In DNA, the CDR3 is TGTGCCTGGAGTGTACGGGGGGGGCCCTACGAGCAGTACTTC.

The V and J genes are TRBV5-5 and TRBJ1-2; no definite D call. The CDR3 spans 12 residues. Between the trimmed V and J ends, which lost 1 base and 7 bases, there was a span of 8 bases. Germline CDR1 reads SGHKS; CDR2 reads YYEKEE (reference sequence). CDR3 bases: TGTGCCAGCAGCTTGACTCGGGGTGGCTACACCTTC. Protein sequence: CASSLTRGGYTF.

The V and J genes are TRBV13 and TRBJ2-1; 7 bases fit TRBD1. The length of the CDR3 is 13 residues. V lost 4 bases and J lost 7; bases outside the gene matches: 4. Germline CDR1 reads PRHDT; CDR2 reads FYEKMQ (reference sequence). In nucleotides, the CDR3 is TGTGCCAGCAGCTCCGGACAGGAGAATGAGCAGTTCTTC. As protein: CASSSGQENEQFF.

The chain is built from TRBV5-5 and TRBJ2-7, with D perhaps matching TRBD1 (7 bases). The germline V gene has CDR1 SGHKS and CDR2 YYEKEE (reference sequence). CDR3 length: 15 residues. V lost 4 bases and J lost 7, with 21 bases in between. CDR3 protein: CASSHPGGGVWEQYF. The DNA for the CDR3 is TGTGCCAGCAGCCACCCCGGAGGGGGCGTTTGGGAGCAGTACTTC.

J is TRBJ2-1 and V is TRBV27, with D possibly being TRBD2 (6 bases). V was cut by 2 bases and J by 7 bases, with 9 bases left in between. Germline CDR1 is MNHEY and CDR2 is SMNVEV (reference sequence). The CDR3 contains 13 residues. The CDR3 spells CASSLAGRNEQFF. The CDR3 region has the DNA TGTGCCAGCAGTTTAGCGGGGAGGAATGAGCAGTTCTTC.

The V and J genes are TRBV4-1 and TRBJ1-1, with TRBD1 identical over 7 bases. The CDR3 sequence is 18 residues long. Per germline, CDR1 MGHRA and CDR2 YSYEKL. V shed 4 bases and J 0 bases; nucleotides not matched to a gene: 14. In nucleotides, the CDR3 is TGCGCCAGCAGCCCTCGTTCTGGGGGACAGAATATGAACACTGAAGCTTTCTTT. Protein sequence: CASSPRSGGQNMNTEAFF.

This chain connects TRBV29-1 to TRBJ2-7; unclear D gene. The CDR3 covers 13 residues. Germline loops: CDR1 SQVTM, CDR2 ANQGSEA. Trimming took off 4 bases at V and 0 bases at J, with 10 bases between the two ends. The CDR3 here is CSVGIRNSYEQYF. The CDR3, as DNA: TGCAGCGTTGGTATCAGAAACTCCTACGAGCAGTACTTC.

J is TRBJ2-5 and V is TRBV28; 8 bases agree with TRBD1. Germline-derived CDR1 and CDR2 are MDHEN and SYDVKM. J was trimmed by 5 bases and V by 6 bases; bases with no gene match: 5. CDR3 length equals 13 residues. The CDR3 DNA sequence: TGTGCCAGCAGCATGGACAGGGCGGAGACCCAGTACTTC. Translating gives CASSMDRAETQYF.

This clone was picked up one time. J is TRBJ2-1 and V is TRBV7-9; D is unresolved. Germline assignment: CDR1 SEHNR and CDR2 FQNEAQ (reference sequence). CDR3 length equals 15 residues. Trimming took 1 base from V and 7 from J, leaving 14 bases between them. The DNA for the CDR3 is TGTGCCAGCAGCTTAGAAGGATGGGGTCGGAATGAGCAGTTCTTC. It encodes CASSLEGWGRNEQFF.

This clone appeared a single time. V usage is TRBV10-2 and J usage is TRBJ2-7; a possible D gene is TRBD2 (5 bases). Per germline, CDR1 WSHSY and CDR2 SAAADI. The germline V and J ends were trimmed by 8 bases and 4 bases, with 15 bases remaining between them. The CDR3 runs to 13 residues. CDR3 nucleotides: TGCGCCAGCGGCGCCCGGGGTGTTTACGAGCAGTACTTC. Translation: CASGARGVYEQYF.